These T cell receptor beta chains were read from a single sample in a study of post-analysis software for immune sequencing data. Via MiXCR, TCRdb re-called the PCR reads, giving one row per CDR3 protein. The sample lists roughly 730,000 distinct CDR3 sequences; about 32% were seen once. The sample comprised blood. The receptors stem from a girl aged 10-17 years with multiple sclerosis. Each CDR3 is given with its conserved first and last residue. A D gene is named only where the DNA matches it firmly. The size of a clone is reported for some rows only, either as once, few or many, or as a class for expanded clones.

TRBV3-1	TRBD1	once	TRBJ2-5	TGTGCCAGCAGCCAAGATCTAGACCCGGGACAGAAGTACTTC	CASSQDLDPGQKYF
TRBV5-4	TRBD2	.	TRBJ2-7	TGTGCCAGCAGCTTGGCCAGGTCAGCGGGAGCCTACGAGCAGTACTTC	CASSLARSAGAYEQYF
TRBV12-3/TRBV12-4	.	many	TRBJ1-6	TGTGCCAGCAACCTCAATAATTCACCCCTCCACTTT	CASNLNNSPLHF
TRBV6-1	.	.	TRBJ2-3	TGTGCCAACAGTGAAGCGCCGGCAGGGGCATACACAGCAGATACGCAGTATTTT	CANSEAPAGAYTADTQYF
TRBV7-2	TRBD1	.	TRBJ2-1	TGTGCCAGCAGCTTAAAGTTTCTACAGGGGATCGGGATGGAGACCCAGTTCTTC	CASSLKFLQGIGMETQFF
TRBV7-2	.	.	TRBJ1-2	TGTGCCAGCAGCTTAGTGCCCTCCCGGACCGCTAACTATGGCTACACCTTC	CASSLVPSRTANYGYTF
TRBV20-1	.	.	TRBJ2-1	TGCAGTGCTACCAGCCATGAGCAGTTCTTC	CSATSHEQFF
TRBV6-5	.	.	TRBJ2-1	TGCGCCAGCAGTTACACATACCGTAATGAGCAGTTCTTC	CASSYTYRNEQFF
TRBV10-3	.	.	TRBJ2-5	TGTGCCATCAGTGAGAGGCAAGAGACCCAGTACTTC	CAISERQETQYF
TRBV10-3	.	few	TRBJ1-2	TGTGCCATCAGTGCTTATTGGTTACAGGGAGGAGAGGGCTACACCTTC	CAISAYWLQGGEGYTF
TRBV12-3/TRBV12-4	.	.	TRBJ1-2	TGTGCCAGCAGTTTAGGGATGGGGAACTATGGCTACACCTTC	CASSLGMGNYGYTF
TRBV7-2	.	few	TRBJ2-1	TGTGCCAGCAGCCAGGGGCCCGGTTTAGTGCAGTTCTTC	CASSQGPGLVQFF
TRBV10-1	TRBD1	.	TRBJ1-1	TGCGCCAGCAGTGCAACAGGGGGGTCTCAGAACACTGAAGCTTTCTTT	CASSATGGSQNTEAFF
TRBV4-1	.	many	TRBJ2-5	TGCGCCAGCAGCCATGACCCGGGTCCTATGAGGGAGCAGTACTTC	CASSHDPGPMREQYF
TRBV12-3/TRBV12-4	.	.	TRBJ1-5	TGTGCCAGCAGCATGGACCTGGGCAATCAGCCCCAGCATTTT	CASSMDLGNQPQHF
TRBV19	TRBD2	.	TRBJ2-3	TGTGCCAGTAGCCTCGGGACTAGCGGGGGACTCTATACGCAGTATTTT	CASSLGTSGGLYTQYF
TRBV4-3	.	few	TRBJ2-1	TGCGCCAGCAGCCAGAATAGGGGGAGTGAGCAGTTCTTC	CASSQNRGSEQFF
TRBV7-2	.	.	TRBJ1-1	TGTGCCAGCAGCTTAGGACAAGGGCCTCGTGAAGCTTTCTTT	CASSLGQGPREAFF
TRBV7-2	.	few	TRBJ2-7	TGTGCCAGCAGGCCGCAGGGAACCTTACCCTACGAGCAGTACTTC	CASRPQGTLPYEQYF
TRBV20-1	.	few	TRBJ1-1	TGTAGTGCTGACGGGACGGCCGGGGTTGGCACTGAAGCTTTCTTT	CSADGTAGVGTEAFF
TRBV25-1	TRBD1	few	TRBJ1-6	TGTGCCAGCCTCGGACAGGGAGGGTCACCCCTCCACTTT	CASLGQGGSPLHF
TRBV3-1	.	few	TRBJ2-7	TGTGCCAGCAGCCAGGGGGACTGCTACGAGCAGTACTTC	CASSQGDCYEQYF
TRBV9	TRBD2	.	TRBJ2-3	TGTGCCAGCAGCCCGACTAGCGGGAGAAGCACAGATACGCAGTATTTT	CASSPTSGRSTDTQYF
TRBV20-1	TRBD2	few	TRBJ2-5	TGCAGTGCTAGAGATCCCCATAGGCGATTTAGCGGGAAAGAGACCCAGTACTTC	CSARDPHRRFSGKETQYF
TRBV27	TRBD2	.	TRBJ2-2	TGTGCCAGCGGGCTAGCGGGGCCAAACACCGGGGAGCTGTTTTTT	CASGLAGPNTGELFF
TRBV15	TRBD1	.	TRBJ2-5	TGTGCCACCAGCGAAGGGAGACAGGGGCCGCTGGAGACCCAGTACTTC	CATSEGRQGPLETQYF
TRBV20-1	.	few	TRBJ2-7	TGCAGTGCTAATAGCGGTACCTACGAGCAGTACTTC	CSANSGTYEQYF
TRBV27	.	.	TRBJ1-3	TGTGCCAGCAGCTCCAACTCCCGGGGAAGGGGAAACACCATATATTTT	CASSSNSRGRGNTIYF
TRBV9	.	few	TRBJ2-1	TGTGCCAGCAGCCTATACGGGATAGCCCAGGCCTACAATGAGCAGTTCTTC	CASSLYGIAQAYNEQFF
TRBV21-1	.	.	TRBJ2-3	TGTGCCAGCAGCAAAGAAGACAGTCGGAGAGACACAGATACGCAGTATTTT	CASSKEDSRRDTDTQYF
TRBV28	.	.	TRBJ2-7	TGTGCCAGCACCCACAGGGTAAAAGACTACGAGCAGTACTTC	CASTHRVKDYEQYF
TRBV28	.	few	TRBJ1-6	TGTGCCAGCAGCTTCAAACAGTATAATTCACCCCTCCACTTT	CASSFKQYNSPLHF
TRBV29-1	.	.	TRBJ2-1	TGCAGCGTTGAGGGGACCTTTGTTCGCGATGAGCAGTTCTTC	CSVEGTFVRDEQFF
TRBV4-1	.	once	TRBJ1-4	TGCGCCAGCAGCCAAGATCATTTCGGAGGAAAACTGTTTTTT	CASSQDHFGGKLFF
TRBV7-9	.	few	TRBJ2-1	TGTGCCAGCAGCCCCTCTGGCGATGAGCAGTTCTTC	CASSPSGDEQFF
TRBV12-3/TRBV12-4	TRBD1	few	TRBJ2-1	TGTGCCAGCAGTTTAGGGACAGGGCCCTACAATGAGCAGTTCTTC	CASSLGTGPYNEQFF
TRBV7-9	.	few	TRBJ2-3	TGTGCCAGCAGCTTTGCAGGGAGCACAGATACGCAGTATTTT	CASSFAGSTDTQYF
TRBV20-1	TRBD2	.	TRBJ2-5	TGCAGTGCCTCCTCGACTAGCGTAGGGCAAGAGACCCAGTACTTC	CSASSTSVGQETQYF
TRBV28	TRBD1	.	TRBJ2-7	TGTGCCAGCAGTTCCCGGGACAGTACCTACGAGCAGTACTTC	CASSSRDSTYEQYF
TRBV19	TRBD2	.	TRBJ2-5	TGTGCCAGTTCCGGGACTAGCGGGGTATGGACCCAGTACTTC	CASSGTSGVWTQYF
TRBV7-2	TRBD2	few	TRBJ2-7	TGTGCCAGCAGCTTAATGCGGGGACTACCCTACGAGCAGTACTTC	CASSLMRGLPYEQYF
TRBV2	.	few	TRBJ2-7	TGTGCCAGAGGGCTGTTAAACGAGCAGTACTTC	CARGLLNEQYF
TRBV15	.	few	TRBJ2-7	TGTGCCACCAGCAGAGATAGGTTATTCTCCTACGAGCAGTACTTC	CATSRDRLFSYEQYF
TRBV6-9	TRBD1	few	TRBJ2-7	TGTGCCAGCAGTTATTCGGACTGCAGGGACAGGGCCTACGAGCAGTACTTC	CASSYSDCRDRAYEQYF
TRBV5-1	TRBD2	.	TRBJ2-7	TGCGCCAGCAGCCCCCGGGGGCGGGAGGGCCAAGGCGAGCAGTACTTC	CASSPRGREGQGEQYF
TRBV28	.	few	TRBJ1-4	TGTGCCAGCAGTTCCTCGGGACTACTGCAAAAACTGTTTTTT	CASSSSGLLQKLFF
TRBV7-2	TRBD2	.	TRBJ2-7	TGTGCCAGCAGCTGGAGCGGGAGCACCTACGAGCAGTACTTC	CASSWSGSTYEQYF
TRBV7-9	.	.	TRBJ2-2	TGTGCCAGCAGCTTCGGGTCGGCGTATACCGGGGAGCTGTTTTTT	CASSFGSAYTGELFF
TRBV7-2	TRBD2	.	TRBJ2-1	TGTGCCAGCAGCTTATCTAGCGGGCCGGGAGCCTCATGCAATGAGCAGTTCTTC	CASSLSSGPGASCNEQFF
TRBV12-3/TRBV12-4	.	.	TRBJ1-6	TGTGCCAGCAGTTGGCGGGACCGACCGAGCTCACCCCTCCACTTT	CASSWRDRPSSPLHF
TRBV12-3/TRBV12-4	.	.	TRBJ1-6	TGTGCCAGCAGACCCGGGGGGCGGGACGATTCACCCCTCCACTTT	CASRPGGRDDSPLHF
TRBV6-5	.	few	TRBJ2-6	TGTGCCAGCAGTTACGTGGGTAGAATCTCTGGGGCCAACGTCCTGACTTTC	CASSYVGRISGANVLTF
TRBV6-5	TRBD2	few	TRBJ2-7	TGTGCCAGCAGTTCTAGCGGGAGGGGTACCTACGAGCAGTACTTC	CASSSSGRGTYEQYF
TRBV7-9	.	.	TRBJ2-2	TGTGCCAGCAGCCCCCTTAGGACCGGGGAGCTGTTTTTT	CASSPLRTGELFF
TRBV11-2	.	.	TRBJ2-1	TGTGCCAGCAGCTCCAGCAATGAAAGGATCAATGAGCAGTTCTTC	CASSSSNERINEQFF
TRBV4-3	.	few	TRBJ2-3	TGCGCCAGCAGCCAAGAGGGACCCACAGATACGCAGTATTTT	CASSQEGPTDTQYF
TRBV28	.	.	TRBJ2-7	TGTGCCAGCAGTACCTCCGTGAGGCCCCAGTACTTC	CASSTSVRPQYF
TRBV7-6	.	few	TRBJ2-2	TGTGCCAGCAGCTTAGCCAGGGGCCGGGAGCTGTTTTTT	CASSLARGRELFF
TRBV3-1	TRBD1	few	TRBJ2-5	TGTGCCAGCAGCCTTTGGACAGGGGAAGACCAAGAGACCCAGTACTTC	CASSLWTGEDQETQYF